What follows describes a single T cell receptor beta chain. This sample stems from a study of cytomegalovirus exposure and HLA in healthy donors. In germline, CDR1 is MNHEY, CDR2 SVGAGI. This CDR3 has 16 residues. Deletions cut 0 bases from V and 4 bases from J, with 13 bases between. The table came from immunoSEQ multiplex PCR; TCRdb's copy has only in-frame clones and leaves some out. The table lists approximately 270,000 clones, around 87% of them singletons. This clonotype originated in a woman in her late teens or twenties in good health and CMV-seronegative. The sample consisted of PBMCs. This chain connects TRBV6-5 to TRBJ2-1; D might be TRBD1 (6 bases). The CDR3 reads CASSYSTQTGYNEQFF. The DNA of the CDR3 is TGTGCCAGCAGTTACTCTACGCAGACAGGATACAATGAGCAGTTCTTC.